The clone carrying this TCR beta chain was detected only a few times. Antigen specificity is unknown. Amplification of TCR alpha and beta CDR3 regions from RNA used iRepertoire nested multiplex PCR. Tissue mRNA or PBMC total RNA, roughly 85-450 ng, went into one-step reverse transcription and amplification. TCRdb used MiXCR to reprocess the multiplex PCR reads, holding one entry per CDR3 protein. The sample holds about 93,000 distinct CDR3 sequences; roughly 40% are singletons and the top ten take roughly two fifths. This CDR3 is built from 11 residues. Trimming removed 10 bases from V and 4 bases from J, with 11 bases in between. The germline gives CDR1 MNHNS, CDR2 SASEGT. The data stem from a study of glioma-infiltrating T cells. General study points: Above-expected tissue-blood divergence occurred in all gliomas, most in low-grade ones. Only very few CDR3 sequences appeared in both tissue and blood.

The chain has TRBV6-1 and TRBJ2-7, with D possibly TRBD1 on 5 matching bases. The sequence was collected from a human donor with low-grade glioma or glioblastoma, undergoing nonglioma brain surgery, or in good health (not recorded which). Sequencing used glioma tissue, nonneoplastic brain tissue, or PBMCs (not recorded which). CDR3 sequence reads: CAIGADYEQYF. DNA for the CDR3: TGTGCCATTGGGGCAGATTACGAGCAGTACTTC.